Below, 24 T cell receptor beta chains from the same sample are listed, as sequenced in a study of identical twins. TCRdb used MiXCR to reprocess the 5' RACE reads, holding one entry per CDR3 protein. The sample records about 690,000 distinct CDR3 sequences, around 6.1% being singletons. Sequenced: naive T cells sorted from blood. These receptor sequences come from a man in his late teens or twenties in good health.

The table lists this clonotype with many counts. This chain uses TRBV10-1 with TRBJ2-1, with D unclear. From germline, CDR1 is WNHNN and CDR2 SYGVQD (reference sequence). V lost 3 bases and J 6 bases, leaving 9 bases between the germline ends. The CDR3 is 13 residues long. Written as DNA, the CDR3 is TGCGCCAGCAGTGAAATCTTTGGCAATGAGCAGTTCTTC. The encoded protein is CASSEIFGNEQFF.

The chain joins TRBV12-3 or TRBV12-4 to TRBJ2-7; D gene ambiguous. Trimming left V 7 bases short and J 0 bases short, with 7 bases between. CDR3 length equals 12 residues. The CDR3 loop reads CASKSDSYEQYF. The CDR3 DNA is TGTGCCAGCAAGTCAGACTCCTACGAGCAGTACTTC.

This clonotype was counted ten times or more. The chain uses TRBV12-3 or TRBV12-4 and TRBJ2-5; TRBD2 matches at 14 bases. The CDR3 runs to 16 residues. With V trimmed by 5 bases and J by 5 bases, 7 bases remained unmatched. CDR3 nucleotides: TGTGCCAGCAGTACTGGGACTAGCGGGAGAAGGGAGACCCAGTACTTC. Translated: CASSTGTSGRRETQYF.

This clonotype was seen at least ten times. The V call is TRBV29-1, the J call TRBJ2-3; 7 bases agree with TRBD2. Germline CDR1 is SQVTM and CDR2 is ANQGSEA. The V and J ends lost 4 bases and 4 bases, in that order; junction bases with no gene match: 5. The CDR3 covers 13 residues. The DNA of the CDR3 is TGCAGCGTTGCCCGGGGGGAGGCAGATACGCAGTATTTT. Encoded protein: CSVARGEADTQYF.

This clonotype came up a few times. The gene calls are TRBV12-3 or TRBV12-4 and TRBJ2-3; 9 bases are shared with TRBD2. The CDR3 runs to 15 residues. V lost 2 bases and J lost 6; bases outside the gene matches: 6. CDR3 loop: CASSLQREARDTQYF. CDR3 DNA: TGTGCCAGCAGTTTACAGCGGGAGGCCAGGGATACGCAGTATTTT.

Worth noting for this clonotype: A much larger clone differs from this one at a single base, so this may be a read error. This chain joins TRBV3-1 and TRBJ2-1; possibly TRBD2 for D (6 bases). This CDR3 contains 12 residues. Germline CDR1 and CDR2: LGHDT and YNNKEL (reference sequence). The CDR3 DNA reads TGTGCCAGCGGCCAAATCGGGCGGGATCAGTTCTTC. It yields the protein CASGQIGRDQFF.

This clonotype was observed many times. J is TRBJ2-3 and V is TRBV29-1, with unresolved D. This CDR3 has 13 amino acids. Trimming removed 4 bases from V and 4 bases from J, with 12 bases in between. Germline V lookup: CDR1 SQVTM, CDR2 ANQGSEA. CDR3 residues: CSVGSVLADTQYF. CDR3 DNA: TGCAGCGTTGGAAGTGTACTCGCAGATACGCAGTATTTT.

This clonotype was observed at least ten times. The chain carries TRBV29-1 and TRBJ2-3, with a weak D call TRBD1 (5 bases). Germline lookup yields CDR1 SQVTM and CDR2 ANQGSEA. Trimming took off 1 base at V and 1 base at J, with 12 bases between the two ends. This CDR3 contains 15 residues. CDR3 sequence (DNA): TGCAGCGTTGAAGTCAGACAGTCGGGCACAGATACGCAGTATTTT. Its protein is CSVEVRQSGTDTQYF.

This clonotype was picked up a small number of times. The DNA of the CDR3 is TGTGCCAGCTCACCCTCCGGGACAGGGGGCGAGCAGTACTTC. Translation: CASSPSGTGGEQYF. The gene calls are TRBV18 and TRBJ2-7, with 11 bases that match TRBD1. The trim removed 3 bases at V and 6 bases at J, leaving 4 bases unmatched. The CDR3 is 14 residues long. CDR1 and CDR2 (germline): KGHSH, LQKENI.

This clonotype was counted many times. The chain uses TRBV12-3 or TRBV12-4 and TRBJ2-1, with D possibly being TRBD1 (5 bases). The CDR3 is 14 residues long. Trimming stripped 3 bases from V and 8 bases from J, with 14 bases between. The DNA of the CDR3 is TGTGCCAGCAGTTTCTGGGGCGGAATCGATGAGCAGTTCTTC. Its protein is CASSFWGGIDEQFF.

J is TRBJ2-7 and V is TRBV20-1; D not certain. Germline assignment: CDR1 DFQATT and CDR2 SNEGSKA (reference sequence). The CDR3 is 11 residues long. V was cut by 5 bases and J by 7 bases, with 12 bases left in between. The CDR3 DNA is TGCAGTGCTGCGCTAGGTGAAGAGCAGTACGTC. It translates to CSAALGEEQYV.

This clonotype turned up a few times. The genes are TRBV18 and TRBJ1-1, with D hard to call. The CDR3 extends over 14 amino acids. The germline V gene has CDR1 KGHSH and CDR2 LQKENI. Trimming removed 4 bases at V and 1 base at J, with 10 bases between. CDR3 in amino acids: CASSRQSTNTEAFF. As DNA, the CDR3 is TGTGCCAGCTCACGACAATCAACGAACACTGAAGCTTTCTTT.

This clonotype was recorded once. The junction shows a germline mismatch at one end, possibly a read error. CDR3 amino acids: CANSQVPSGAGEQYF. Written as DNA, the CDR3 is TGTGCCAACAGCCAAGTGCCTAGCGGAGCGGGTGAGCAGTACTTC. The rearrangement uses TRBV3-1 and TRBJ2-7, with TRBD2 matching 7 bases. Germline CDR1 reads LGHDT; CDR2 reads YNNKEL (reference sequence). CDR3 length: 15 amino acids.

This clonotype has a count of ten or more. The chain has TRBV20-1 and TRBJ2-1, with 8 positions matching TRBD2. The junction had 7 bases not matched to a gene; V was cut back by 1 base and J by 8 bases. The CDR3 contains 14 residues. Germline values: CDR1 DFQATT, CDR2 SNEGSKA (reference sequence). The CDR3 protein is CSARVGGRIHEQFF. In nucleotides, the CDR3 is TGCAGTGCTAGAGTGGGCGGGAGGATCCATGAGCAGTTCTTC.

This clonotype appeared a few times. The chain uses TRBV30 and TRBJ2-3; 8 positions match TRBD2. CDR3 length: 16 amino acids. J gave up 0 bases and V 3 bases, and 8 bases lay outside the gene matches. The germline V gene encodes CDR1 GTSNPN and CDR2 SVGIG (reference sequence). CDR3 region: CAWSDTSGRSTDTQYF. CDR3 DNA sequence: TGTGCCTGGAGCGATACTAGCGGTCGTAGCACAGATACGCAGTATTTT. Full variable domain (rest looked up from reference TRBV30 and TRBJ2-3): SQTIHQWPATLVQPVGSPLSLECTVEGTSNPNLYWYRQAAGRGLQLLFYSVGIGQISSEVPQNLSASRPQDRQFILSSKKLLLSDSGFYLCAWSDTSGRSTDTQYFGPGTRLTVL.

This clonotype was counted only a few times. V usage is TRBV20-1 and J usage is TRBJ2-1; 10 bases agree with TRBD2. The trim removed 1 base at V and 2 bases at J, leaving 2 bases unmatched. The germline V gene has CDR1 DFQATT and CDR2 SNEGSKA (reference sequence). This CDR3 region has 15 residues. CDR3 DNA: TGCAGTGCTAGAGCACTAGCGGGACCCTACAATGAGCAGTTCTTC. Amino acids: CSARALAGPYNEQFF.

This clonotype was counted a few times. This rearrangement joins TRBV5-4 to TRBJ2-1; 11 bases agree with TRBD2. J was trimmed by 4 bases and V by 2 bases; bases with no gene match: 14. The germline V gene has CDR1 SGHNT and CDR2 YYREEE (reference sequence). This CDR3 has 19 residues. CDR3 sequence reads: CASSFSPRLAGSTYNEQFF. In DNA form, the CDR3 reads TGTGCCAGCAGCTTTTCGCCAAGACTAGCGGGATCCACATACAATGAGCAGTTCTTC.

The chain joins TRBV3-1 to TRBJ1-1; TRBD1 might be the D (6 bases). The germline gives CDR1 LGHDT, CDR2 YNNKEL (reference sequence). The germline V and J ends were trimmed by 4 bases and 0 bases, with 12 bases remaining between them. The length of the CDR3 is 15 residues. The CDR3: CASSRRTAMNTEAFF. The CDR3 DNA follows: TGTGCCAGCAGCCGCAGGACAGCAATGAACACTGAAGCTTTCTTT. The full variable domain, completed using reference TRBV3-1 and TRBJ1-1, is DTAVSQTPKYLVTQMGNDKSIKCEQNLGHDTMYWYKQDSKKFLKIMFSYNNKELIINETVPNRFSPKSPDKAHLNLHINSLELGDSAVYFCASSRRTAMNTEAFFGQGTRLTVV.

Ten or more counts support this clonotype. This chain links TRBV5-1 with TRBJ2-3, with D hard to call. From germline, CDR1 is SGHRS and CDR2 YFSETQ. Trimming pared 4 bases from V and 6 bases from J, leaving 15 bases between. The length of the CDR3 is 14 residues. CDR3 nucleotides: TGCGCCAGCAGCCCGGGCGGCGGTAGCGATACGCAGTATTTT. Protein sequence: CASSPGGGSDTQYF.

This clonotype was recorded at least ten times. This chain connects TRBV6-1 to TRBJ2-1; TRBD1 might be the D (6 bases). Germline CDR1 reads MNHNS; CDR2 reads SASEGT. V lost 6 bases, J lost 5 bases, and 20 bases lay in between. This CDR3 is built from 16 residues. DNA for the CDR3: TGTGCCAGCAGCGTGGACCCCCCGGGGACACACAATGAGCAGTTCTTC. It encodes CASSVDPPGTHNEQFF.

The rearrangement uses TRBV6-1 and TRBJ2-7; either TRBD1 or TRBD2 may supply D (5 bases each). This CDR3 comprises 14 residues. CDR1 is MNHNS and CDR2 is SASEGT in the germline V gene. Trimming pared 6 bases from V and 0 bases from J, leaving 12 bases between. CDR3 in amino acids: CASRGTGSSYEQYV. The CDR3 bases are TGTGCCAGCAGGGGGACCGGTAGCTCCTACGAGCAGTACGTC.

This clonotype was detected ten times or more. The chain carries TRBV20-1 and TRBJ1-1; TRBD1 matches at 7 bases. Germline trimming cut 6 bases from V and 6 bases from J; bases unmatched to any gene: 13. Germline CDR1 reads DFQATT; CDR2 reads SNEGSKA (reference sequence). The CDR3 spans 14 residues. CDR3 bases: TGCAGTGCCCCCAGGGGGGACGGCCAGCCTGAAGCTTTCTTT. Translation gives CSAPRGDGQPEAFF.

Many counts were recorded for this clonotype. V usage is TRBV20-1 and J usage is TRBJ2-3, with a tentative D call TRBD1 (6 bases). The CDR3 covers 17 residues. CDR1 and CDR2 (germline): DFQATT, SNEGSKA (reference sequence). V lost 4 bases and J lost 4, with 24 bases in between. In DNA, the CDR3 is TGCAGTGCTACGTTGGGTTGGGGACAACGAGGGTCAGATACGCAGTATTTT. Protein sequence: CSATLGWGQRGSDTQYF.

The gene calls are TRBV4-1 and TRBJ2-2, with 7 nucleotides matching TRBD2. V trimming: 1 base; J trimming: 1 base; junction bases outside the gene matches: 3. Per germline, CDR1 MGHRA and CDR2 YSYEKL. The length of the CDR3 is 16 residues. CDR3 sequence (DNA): TGCGCCAGCAGCCAAGTCGCTAGCGGGAACACCGGGGAGCTGTTTTTT. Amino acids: CASSQVASGNTGELFF.